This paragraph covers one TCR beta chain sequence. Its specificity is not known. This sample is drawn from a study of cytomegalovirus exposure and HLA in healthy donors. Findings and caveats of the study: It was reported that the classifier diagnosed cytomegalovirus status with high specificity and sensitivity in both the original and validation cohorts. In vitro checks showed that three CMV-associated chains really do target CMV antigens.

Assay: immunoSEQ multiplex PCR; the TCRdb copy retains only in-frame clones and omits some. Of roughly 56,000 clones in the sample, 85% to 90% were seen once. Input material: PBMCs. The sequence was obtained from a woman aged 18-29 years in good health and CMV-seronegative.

CDR3 DNA sequence: TGCAGCGTTGAACTTACAACACTAGCGCGCACAGATACGCAGTATTTT. As protein: CSVELTTLARTDTQYF. The rearrangement uses TRBV29-1 and TRBJ2-3; 7 positions agree with TRBD2. With V trimmed by 2 bases and J by 1 base, 9 bases remained unmatched. The CDR3 consists of 16 residues. Germline CDR1 reads SQVTM; CDR2 reads ANQGSEA.